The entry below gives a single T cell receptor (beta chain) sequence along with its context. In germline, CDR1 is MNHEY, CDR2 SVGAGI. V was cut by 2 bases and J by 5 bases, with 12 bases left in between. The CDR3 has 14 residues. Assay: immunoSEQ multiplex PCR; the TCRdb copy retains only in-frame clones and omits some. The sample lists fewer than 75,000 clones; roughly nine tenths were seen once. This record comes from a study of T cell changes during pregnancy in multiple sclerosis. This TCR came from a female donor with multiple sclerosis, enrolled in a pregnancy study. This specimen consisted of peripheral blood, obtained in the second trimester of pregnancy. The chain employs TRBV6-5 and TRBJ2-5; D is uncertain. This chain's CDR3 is CASSYGQSWETQYF. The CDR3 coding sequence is TGTGCCAGCAGTTACGGGCAGTCCTGGGAGACCCAGTACTTC.